This section outlines one TCR beta chain sequence together with its context. The sample is drawn from a study of OX40 agonist ivuxolimab in advanced cancers. This CDR3 contains 13 residues. CDR1 SGHTA and CDR2 FQGNSA come from the germline V gene. Trimming removed 2 bases at V and 4 bases at J, with 6 bases between. Sequencing used immunoSEQ multiplex PCR; TCRdb keeps in-frame clones, though not all of them. Among more than 75,000 clones listed, roughly 85% were seen once. The receptor's source is an adult with an advanced solid tumor such as melanoma, head and neck, liver or kidney cancer. The input for sequencing was CD4+ or CD8+ T cells sorted from blood, taken in a trial of the OX40 agonist ivuxolimab. The chain carries TRBV7-2 and TRBJ2-1; D is unresolved. The CDR3 loop reads CASSLTLYNEQFF. The CDR3 DNA reads as TGTGCCAGCAGCTTAACCCTGTACAATGAGCAGTTCTTC.